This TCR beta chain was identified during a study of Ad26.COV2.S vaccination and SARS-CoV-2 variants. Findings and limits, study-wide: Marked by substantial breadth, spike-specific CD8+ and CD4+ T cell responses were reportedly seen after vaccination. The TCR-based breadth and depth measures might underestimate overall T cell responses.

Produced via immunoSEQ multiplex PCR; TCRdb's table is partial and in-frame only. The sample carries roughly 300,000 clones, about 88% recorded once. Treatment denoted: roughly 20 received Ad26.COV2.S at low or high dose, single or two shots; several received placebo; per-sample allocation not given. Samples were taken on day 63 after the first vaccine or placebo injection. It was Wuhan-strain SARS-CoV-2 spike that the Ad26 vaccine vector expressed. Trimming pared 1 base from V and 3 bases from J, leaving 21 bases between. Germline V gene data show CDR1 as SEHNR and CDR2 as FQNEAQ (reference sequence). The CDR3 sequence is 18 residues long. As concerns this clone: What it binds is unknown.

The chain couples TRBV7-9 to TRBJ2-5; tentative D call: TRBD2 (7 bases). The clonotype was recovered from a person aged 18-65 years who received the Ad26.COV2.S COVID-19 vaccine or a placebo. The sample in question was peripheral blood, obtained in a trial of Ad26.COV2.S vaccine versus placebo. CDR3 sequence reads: CASSLEGGFLGAKETQYF. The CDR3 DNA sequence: TGTGCCAGCAGCTTAGAGGGGGGGTTTCTGGGTGCCAAAGAGACCCAGTACTTC.